Each of the 28 T cell receptor beta chains below was sequenced from the same sample in a study of Ad26.COV2.S vaccination and SARS-CoV-2 variants. Clones were sequenced by immunoSEQ multiplex PCR, and TCRdb holds only the in-frame ones, with some missing. The table lists a few hundred thousand clones, about 90% of them singletons. The treatment: roughly 20 received Ad26.COV2.S at low or high dose, single or two shots; 5 received placebo; per-sample allocation not given. Each sample was drawn 63 days after the first injection (of vaccine or placebo). Sequenced here: peripheral blood, sampled in a trial of Ad26.COV2.S vaccine versus placebo. The source is a person aged 18-65 years who received the Ad26.COV2.S COVID-19 vaccine or a placebo.

This sequence joins TRBV7-6 and TRBJ2-5; D possibly corresponds to TRBD1 (6 bases). Germline V lookup: CDR1 SGHVS, CDR2 FNYEAQ. The CDR3 spans 15 residues. V shed 1 base and J shed 5 bases, with 14 bases lying between them. CDR3 in amino acids: CASSLGLQGSETQYF. In DNA form, the CDR3 reads TGTGCCAGCAGCTTAGGTCTCCAGGGGTCGGAGACCCAGTACTTC.

The CDR3 protein is CASSRAGEGYEQYF. The CDR3 DNA reads TGTGCCAGCAGCAGAGCTGGGGAGGGCTACGAGCAGTACTTC. The chain has TRBV14 and TRBJ2-7, with 7 bases that match TRBD2. From germline, CDR1 is SGHDN and CDR2 FVKESK. V was pared by 5 bases and J by 3 bases, with 7 bases of the junction left unmatched. The CDR3 runs to 14 residues.

V gene TRBV21-1 combines with J gene TRBJ2-3; the D call TRBD2 from the table was never checked on the DNA. TRBV21-1 corresponds to a pseudogene. CDR3 length: 17 residues. The CDR3 here is CASSTTGSSVNTDTQYF. The CDR3 nucleotides read TGTGCCAGCAGCACCACTGGTTCTAGCGTGAACACAGATACGCAGTATTTT.

The chain employs TRBV10-3 and TRBJ1-1; D is possibly TRBD1 (5 bases). The V gene lost 0 bases and the J gene lost 5 bases, with 7 bases spanning the gap. CDR3 length: 13 residues. The germline V gene encodes CDR1 ENHRY and CDR2 SYGVKD. The CDR3 spells CAISESEGTEAFF. As DNA, the CDR3 is TGTGCCATCAGTGAGTCGGAGGGGACTGAAGCTTTCTTT.

The V gene is TRBV25-1, the J gene TRBJ1-1; possible D gene TRBD1, 5 bases. Trimming shortened V by 4 bases and J by 12 bases, and 15 bases separated the two germline ends. From germline, CDR1 is MGHDK and CDR2 SYGVNS. The CDR3 has 12 residues. The CDR3 here is CASSGEQAGTFF. In DNA, the CDR3 is TGTGCCAGCAGTGGTGAACAGGCGGGGACTTTCTTT.

V gene TRBV27 combines with J gene TRBJ2-7, with D maybe TRBD2 (5 bases). Per the germline V gene, CDR1 is MNHEY and CDR2 is SMNVEV (reference sequence). This CDR3 has 14 residues. V was trimmed by 3 bases and J by 2 bases, leaving 11 bases between them. DNA for the CDR3: TGTGCCAGCAGTTTCCAAGCGGAGACCTACGAGCAGTACTTC. As protein: CASSFQAETYEQYF.

The chain joins TRBV7-3 to TRBJ2-1, with D uncertain. Looked up from germline, CDR1 is SGHTA and CDR2 is FQGTGA. The CDR3 extends over 13 amino acids. Trimming pared 0 bases from V and 5 bases from J, leaving 5 bases between. This chain's CDR3 is CASSLTRDNEQFF. The CDR3 DNA follows: TGTGCCAGCAGCTTAACAAGGGACAATGAGCAGTTCTTC.

This sequence joins TRBV9 and TRBJ2-5; 8 positions match TRBD2. V was clipped by 3 bases and J by 2 bases; unmatched bases: 9. This CDR3 is 16 amino acids long. The germline V gene has CDR1 SGDLS and CDR2 YYNGEE. The CDR3 nucleotides read TGTGCCAGCAGCGCCGACCCCGCGGGAGGACAAGAGACCCAGTACTTC. It is translated as CASSADPAGGQETQYF.

This clone was counted once. V and J are TRBV28 and TRBJ2-1, with D possibly matching TRBD2 (6 bases). This CDR3 is 14 amino acids long. Germline V CDR1 and CDR2: MDHEN, SYDVKM. V lost 3 bases and J 3 bases, leaving 9 bases between the germline ends. The CDR3 here is CASSLAGHYNEQFF. The CDR3 DNA sequence: TGTGCCAGCAGTTTGGCGGGGCACTACAATGAGCAGTTCTTC.

This rearrangement joins TRBV7-8 to TRBJ2-7, with D perhaps matching TRBD2 (6 bases). The V and J ends lost 8 bases and 2 bases respectively, with 13 bases between them. The CDR3 is made up of 13 amino acids. Germline CDR1 reads SGHVS; CDR2 reads FQNEAQ. The CDR3 loop reads CASVGGITYEQYF. CDR3 nucleotide sequence: TGTGCCAGCGTAGGAGGGATAACCTACGAGCAGTACTTC.

V gene TRBV13 combines with J gene TRBJ2-7; 7 nucleotides match TRBD1. The length of the CDR3 is 15 residues. V lost 5 bases to trimming and J lost 4 bases; unmatched junction nucleotides: 11. The germline CDR1 and CDR2 sequences are PRHDT and FYEKMQ (reference sequence). CDR3 coding DNA: TGTGCCAGCAGCCCGCGACAGGGTCCGACTTACGAGCAGTACTTC. Amino acid sequence: CASSPRQGPTYEQYF. The full variable domain, completed using reference TRBV13 and TRBJ2-7, is AAGVIQSPRHLIKEKRETATLKCYPIPRHDTVYWYQQGPGQDPQFLISFYEKMQSDKGSIPDRFSAQQFSDYHSELNMSSLELGDSALYFCASSPRQGPTYEQYFGPGTRLTVT.

The J gene is TRBJ2-1, the V gene TRBV14; TRBD2 matches at 13 bases. The CDR3 is 17 residues long. In germline, CDR1 is SGHDN, CDR2 FVKESK. J was trimmed by 4 bases and V by 4 bases; bases with no gene match: 7. The CDR3 bases are TGTGCCAGCAGCCTCAGACTAGCGGGAGGAGGGTACAATGAGCAGTTCTTC. Its protein is CASSLRLAGGGYNEQFF.

The genes are TRBV18 and TRBJ2-2; tentative D call: TRBD2 (6 bases). Trimming took 8 bases from V and 1 from J, leaving 14 bases between them. The CDR3 has 15 residues. CDR1 and CDR2 from the germline V gene are KGHSH and LQKENI. Here the CDR3 DNA reads TGTGCCAGCGCGTCAGGAGCGGGGAACACCGGGGAGCTGTTTTTT. Its protein product is CASASGAGNTGELFF.

J is TRBJ2-3 and V is TRBV24-1; D remains unclear. There are 16 residues in the CDR3. The germline V gene encodes CDR1 KGHDR and CDR2 SFDVKD. Trimming removed 4 bases from V and 1 base from J, with 14 bases in between. CDR3 in amino acids: CATSEGFRVGTDTQYF. The CDR3 DNA reads TGTGCCACCAGTGAGGGGTTTAGGGTTGGCACAGATACGCAGTATTTT.

In its sample, this clone was seen a few times. This chain joins TRBV10-1 and TRBJ1-5; D possibly corresponds to TRBD1 (5 bases). V was clipped by 6 bases and J by 1 base, with 10 bases between them. The CDR3 consists of 14 residues. In germline, CDR1 is WNHNN, CDR2 SYGVQD (reference sequence). CDR3 sequence (DNA): TGCGCCAGCAGGGGGCCCGTGAGCAATCAGCCCCAGCATTTT. Amino acid sequence: CASRGPVSNQPQHF.

In this sample, this clone turned up once. DNA for the CDR3: TGTGCCAGTAGTATGGGAAGAGATAGCAATCAGCCCCAGCATTTT. Translated, it gives CASSMGRDSNQPQHF. The chain employs TRBV19 and TRBJ1-5; no reliable D call. Germline CDR1 LNHDA, CDR2 SQIVND (reference sequence). The CDR3 length is 15 residues. The V end was cut by 3 bases, the J end by 0 bases, with 9 bases between.

V gene TRBV27 combines with J gene TRBJ2-1; 12 bases map to TRBD2. Germline V CDR1 and CDR2: MNHEY, SMNVEV (reference sequence). V shed 5 bases, J shed 3 bases, and the junction held 20 bases outside the gene matches. This CDR3 comprises 21 residues. The CDR3 DNA sequence: TGTGCCAGCAGTGCGATCCGGACTAGCGGGATGGATACCGCCGACTACAATGAGCAGTTCTTC. Its translation is CASSAIRTSGMDTADYNEQFF.

The chain joins TRBV7-9 to TRBJ2-7, with 9 bases matching TRBD1. The CDR3 covers 15 residues. CDR1 and CDR2 (germline): SEHNR, FQNEAQ (reference sequence). V lost 3 bases, J lost 3 bases, and 6 bases stayed unmatched. CDR3 region: CASSFPGQGFYEQYF. CDR3 coding DNA: TGTGCCAGCAGCTTTCCGGGACAGGGTTTCTACGAGCAGTACTTC.

This rearrangement joins TRBV6-5 to TRBJ2-3; D is unclear. Germline CDR1 and CDR2: MNHEY and SVGAGI. The CDR3 has 11 amino acids. Deletions cut 6 bases from V and 9 bases from J, with 10 bases between. CDR3 coding DNA: TGTGCCAGCAGCCCGACTGAAACGCAGTATTTT. Translation gives CASSPTETQYF.

This rearrangement joins TRBV7-2 to TRBJ2-3; D is perhaps TRBD1 (5 bases). Trimming took off 5 bases at V and 6 bases at J, with 21 bases between the two ends. This CDR3 comprises 16 residues. Looked up from germline, CDR1 is SGHTA and CDR2 is FQGNSA. CDR3 nucleotide sequence: TGTGCCAGCAGCCTACGAATAGGGGATTGGGCGGATACGCAGTATTTT. This encodes CASSLRIGDWADTQYF. The full variable domain, its missing parts supplied by reference TRBV7-2 and TRBJ2-3, is GAGVSQSPSNKVTEKGKDVELRCDPISGHTALYWYRQSLGQGLEFLIYFQGNSAPDKSGLPSDRFSAERTGGSVSTLTIQRTQQEDSAVYLCASSLRIGDWADTQYFGPGTRLTVL.

The chain employs TRBV10-3 and TRBJ1-4, with TRBD1 matching 10 bases. This CDR3 has 15 amino acids. CDR1 is ENHRY, CDR2 SYGVKD, per germline. With 0 bases clipped from V and 6 bases from J, the junction kept 1 base outside the gene matches. The CDR3 DNA follows: TGTGCCATCAGTGAGTCGGGACAGGGGCATGAAAAACTGTTTTTT. Amino acids: CAISESGQGHEKLFF.

This chain links TRBV28 with TRBJ2-7; 11 positions agree with TRBD2. CDR1 and CDR2 from the germline V gene are MDHEN and SYDVKM. V was pared by 5 bases and J by 4 bases, with 4 bases of the junction left unmatched. This CDR3 comprises 14 residues. CDR3: CASSVAGGPYEQYF. CDR3 coding DNA: TGTGCCAGCAGTGTAGCGGGAGGGCCTTACGAGCAGTACTTC.

The V call is TRBV7-9, the J call TRBJ2-6; D gene unclear. The CDR3 sequence is 16 residues long. The germline CDR1 and CDR2 sequences are SEHNR and FQNEAQ (reference sequence). Trimming took 1 base from V and 2 from J, leaving 9 bases between them. The CDR3 nucleotides are TGTGCCAGCAGCTTAGGGACCCCCCCTGGGGCCAACGTCCTGACTTTC. This sequence encodes CASSLGTPPGANVLTF.

The chain is built from TRBV9 and TRBJ2-1; 8 bases line up with TRBD2. Unmatched junction bases numbered 6, after V lost 2 bases and J lost 2 bases. CDR1 is SGDLS, CDR2 YYNGEE, per germline. The CDR3 totals 16 residues. CDR3 loop: CASSVRAGVPYNEQFF. In DNA form, the CDR3 reads TGTGCCAGCAGCGTCCGAGCGGGAGTACCCTACAATGAGCAGTTCTTC.

The CDR3 reads CASSLDTGLLYEQYF. DNA for the CDR3: TGTGCCAGCAGCTTAGACACAGGGCTTTTGTACGAGCAGTACTTC. J is TRBJ2-7 and V is TRBV7-8, with a tentative D call TRBD1 (6 bases). The V and J ends lost 1 base and 4 bases respectively, with 14 bases between them. The CDR3 has 15 amino acids. Germline V gene lookup returns CDR1 SGHVS and CDR2 FQNEAQ.

This chain links TRBV6-1 with TRBJ2-5; no clear D gene. The germline V gene encodes CDR1 MNHNS and CDR2 SASEGT. The V end lost 3 bases, the J end lost 1 base, and 12 bases lay between the germline ends. CDR3 length: 15 residues. CDR3 DNA: TGTGCCAGCAGTGACCTTCTTCGGCGCCAAGAGACCCAGTACTTC. Protein sequence: CASSDLLRRQETQYF.

The rearrangement uses TRBV13 and TRBJ2-7, with D perhaps given as TRBD1 or TRBD2 (6 bases each). Trimming took off 6 bases at V and 5 bases at J, with 17 bases between the two ends. CDR1 PRHDT and CDR2 FYEKMQ come from the germline V gene (reference sequence). The CDR3 spans 14 residues. The CDR3 DNA is TGTGCCAGCAGAGGGGGGACCGGGAGCCACGAGCAGTACTTC. Translating it yields CASRGGTGSHEQYF.

The chain carries TRBV6-5 and TRBJ1-1; 7 bases map to TRBD1. CDR3 length equals 16 residues. Germline CDR1 and CDR2: MNHEY and SVGAGI. The V gene end was trimmed by 4 bases and the J gene end by 0 bases; junction bases not matched to a gene: 8. CDR3 loop: CASSWRQGYLNTEAFF. As DNA, the CDR3 is TGTGCCAGCAGTTGGCGACAGGGCTACCTGAACACTGAAGCTTTCTTT.